This passage covers 8 T cell receptor beta chains from one sample sequenced in a study of T cells in localized non-small cell lung cancer. Method: immunoSEQ multiplex PCR; TCRdb's copy keeps in-frame clones and lacks some. Of nearly 25,000 clones detected, roughly 90% appear once; the ten largest clones hold roughly 15%. Sequenced here: peripheral blood, sampled before any cancer treatment. The source of these receptors is a man aged 35 to 70 with stage III squamous cell lung carcinoma.

The V and J genes are TRBV4-1 and TRBJ2-3; D unclear. With 0 bases removed from V and 4 bases from J, the gap between germline ends came to 5 bases. The germline gives CDR1 MGHRA, CDR2 YSYEKL. CDR3 length: 13 residues. Here the CDR3 reads CASSQESADTQYF. CDR3 in DNA: TGCGCCAGCAGCCAAGAGTCCGCAGATACGCAGTATTTT.

The V call is TRBV4-1, the J call TRBJ2-3; D not resolved. The ends were cut back, 1 base at V and 6 bases at J, with 11 bases in the middle. There are 14 residues in the CDR3. Germline V CDR1 and CDR2: MGHRA, YSYEKL. The CDR3 region has the DNA TGCGCCAGCAGCCAAGTTGGGTTGGCGGATACGCAGTATTTT. It specifies CASSQVGLADTQYF.

With respect to this clone: Other DNA sequences in this specimen translate into the identical CDR3. The rearrangement joins TRBV18 to TRBJ2-7; TRBD1 is a possible D gene (6 bases). This CDR3 region has 13 residues. Deletions cut 0 bases from V and 3 bases from J, with 6 bases between. Germline values: CDR1 KGHSH, CDR2 LQKENI. CDR3 region: CASSPPGGYEQYF. In DNA, the CDR3 is TGTGCCAGCTCACCACCAGGGGGCTACGAGCAGTACTTC.

Only a few counts were recorded for this clone. This CDR3 reads CASSLDAYNEQFF. The CDR3 DNA follows: TGTGCCAGCAGCTTGGACGCCTACAATGAGCAGTTCTTC. The chain links TRBV5-8 to TRBJ2-1; D not resolved. The V gene lost 0 bases and the J gene lost 2 bases, with 3 bases spanning the gap. The germline V gene has CDR1 SGHTS and CDR2 YDEGEE. The CDR3 loop spans 13 amino acids.

The chain combines TRBV4-3 with TRBJ2-5, with 10 bases aligning to TRBD2. Germline V gene lookup returns CDR1 LGHNA and CDR2 YSLEER. This CDR3 region has 17 residues. Unmatched junction bases numbered 10, after V lost 1 base and J lost 5 bases. CDR3 sequence (DNA): TGCGCCAGCAGCCAAGTTCGGAAGCGGGGGGGCGGGGAGACCCAGTACTTC. Protein: CASSQVRKRGGGETQYF.

The CDR3 here is CASSPGSYEQYF. CDR3 bases: TGTGCCAGCTCACCCGGGAGTTACGAGCAGTACTTC. The rearrangement links TRBV18 to TRBJ2-7, with D maybe TRBD2 (6 bases). Germline CDR1 KGHSH, CDR2 LQKENI. Trimming removed 3 bases at V and 4 bases at J, with 7 bases between. The length of the CDR3 is 12 residues.

This clone was seen just once. This chain links TRBV4-2 with TRBJ2-7; D possibly corresponds to TRBD2 (6 bases). The V end lost 4 bases, the J end lost 3 bases, and 19 bases lay between the germline ends. Per germline, CDR1 LGHNA and CDR2 YNFKEQ. This CDR3 has 16 amino acids. This CDR3 is CASSPSRLRGIYEQYF. The CDR3 bases are TGTGCCAGCAGCCCATCCCGACTCCGGGGGATCTACGAGCAGTACTTC.

The chain carries TRBV5-1 and TRBJ2-3, with 10 bases aligning to TRBD1. Germline V CDR1 and CDR2: SGHRS, YFSETQ. V lost 4 bases and J lost 1; bases outside the gene matches: 3. This CDR3 comprises 15 residues. The CDR3 sequence is CASSTGTGGTDTQYF. The CDR3 bases are TGCGCCAGCAGCACCGGGACAGGGGGCACAGATACGCAGTATTTT.